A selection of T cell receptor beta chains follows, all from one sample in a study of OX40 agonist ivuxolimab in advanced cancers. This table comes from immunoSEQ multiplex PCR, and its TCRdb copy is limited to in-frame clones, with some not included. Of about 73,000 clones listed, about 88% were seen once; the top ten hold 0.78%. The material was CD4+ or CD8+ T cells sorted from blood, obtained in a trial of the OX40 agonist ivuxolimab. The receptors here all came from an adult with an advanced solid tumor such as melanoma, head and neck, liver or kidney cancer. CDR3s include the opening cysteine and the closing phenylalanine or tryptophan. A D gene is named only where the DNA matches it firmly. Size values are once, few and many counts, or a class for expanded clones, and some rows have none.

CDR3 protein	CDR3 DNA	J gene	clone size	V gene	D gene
CASSKSGTSGGVGEQYF	TGTGCCAGCAGCAAATCCGGGACTAGCGGGGGGGTAGGAGAGCAGTACTTC	TRBJ2-7	once	TRBV7-8	TRBD2
CASSPRDFSGNTIYF	TGTGCCAGCTCCCCGCGGGACTTCTCTGGAAACACCATATATTTT	TRBJ1-3	NA	TRBV18	NA
CASTAARGRAEAFF	TGTGCCAGCACCGCCGCCCGGGGTCGGGCTGAAGCTTTCTTT	TRBJ1-1	NA	TRBV28	NA
CASSQIAGVADTQYF	TGTGCCAGCAGCCAAATAGCGGGAGTAGCAGATACGCAGTATTTT	TRBJ2-3	NA	TRBV4-2	TRBD2
CASSSRLGSPQHF	TGTGCCAGCAGTAGCCGACTGGGGTCGCCCCAGCATTTT	TRBJ1-5	NA	TRBV6-6	NA
CASSLAQSYEQYF	TGTGCCAGCAGCTTGGCCCAGTCCTACGAGCAGTACTTC	TRBJ2-7	once	TRBV11-2	NA
CASSPQVVSGYTF	TGTGCCAGCAGTCCACAGGTAGTGAGTGGCTACACCTTC	TRBJ1-2	NA	TRBV6-6	NA
CASSSEADQPQHF	TGTGCCAGCAGCTCCGAGGCCGATCAGCCCCAGCATTTT	TRBJ1-5	few	TRBV7-2	NA
CASSLPPRLAGSRSEQFF	TGTGCCAGCAGCTTACCCCCTAGACTAGCGGGAAGTAGGAGTGAGCAGTTCTTC	TRBJ2-1	NA	TRBV7-9	TRBD2
CASSPTGSGGTEAFF	TGTGCCAGCAGTCCGACAGGGTCGGGGGGCACTGAAGCTTTCTTT	TRBJ1-1	NA	TRBV7-3	TRBD1
CASSSSGGTDTQYF	TGTGCCAGCAGCTCTTCGGGGGGCACAGATACGCAGTATTTT	TRBJ2-3	NA	TRBV7-2	NA
CASSPTGPQPQHF	TGTGCCAGCTCACCTACAGGGCCTCAGCCCCAGCATTTT	TRBJ1-5	NA	TRBV18	NA
CASSPEGRLETQYF	TGTGCCAGCAGCCCCGAGGGGCGGTTGGAGACCCAGTACTTC	TRBJ2-5	NA	TRBV6-5	NA
CASSEAGRGKRGGSYEQYF	TGTGCCAGCAGTGAAGCCGGCCGAGGGAAACGGGGGGGTTCCTACGAGCAGTACTTC	TRBJ2-7	once	TRBV6-1	TRBD2
CASREGGPSGELFF	TGTGCCAGCAGAGAAGGAGGGCCCTCCGGGGAGCTGTTTTTT	TRBJ2-2	few	TRBV6-5	NA
CASSTDRTSYPYEQYF	TGTGCCAGCAGCACCGACCGGACAAGCTATCCCTACGAGCAGTACTTC	TRBJ2-7	NA	TRBV5-4	NA
CASSLDGQANQPQHF	TGTGCCAGCAGCTTAGACGGACAAGCCAATCAGCCCCAGCATTTT	TRBJ1-5	NA	TRBV11-2	NA
CASSQGQGLTEAFF	TGTGCCAGCAGCCAGGGACAGGGTCTTACTGAAGCTTTCTTT	TRBJ1-1	NA	TRBV7-9	TRBD1
CAWSMSTDTQYF	TGTGCCTGGAGTATGAGCACAGATACGCAGTATTTT	TRBJ2-3	NA	TRBV30	NA
CASSLPGARTEAFF	TGTGCCAGCAGCTTACCGGGGGCGCGGACTGAAGCTTTCTTT	TRBJ1-1	NA	TRBV11-3	NA
CASSQSLPHSPDKNTEAFF	TGCGCCAGCAGTCAATCTCTTCCGCACTCCCCTGACAAGAACACTGAAGCTTTCTTT	TRBJ1-1	NA	TRBV23-1	NA
CASSLGIEGLPYEQYF	TGCGCCAGCAGCTTGGGGATAGAGGGTTTGCCCTACGAGCAGTACTTC	TRBJ2-7	NA	TRBV5-1	NA
CASSPETSGGVEQFF	TGTGCCAGCAGCCCCGAGACTAGCGGGGGGGTGGAGCAGTTCTTC	TRBJ2-1	once	TRBV11-3	TRBD2
CASSLAAIAGELFF	TGTGCCAGCAGCTTGGCCGCTATAGCCGGGGAGCTGTTTTTT	TRBJ2-2	NA	TRBV5-4	NA
CASSKQAGGTYEQYF	TGTGCCAGCAGCAAACAGGCAGGGGGAACCTACGAGCAGTACTTC	TRBJ2-7	NA	TRBV21-1	NA
CASSFVVAAKNTEAFF	TGTGCCAGCAGCTTTGTTGTGGCAGCGAAGAACACTGAAGCTTTCTTT	TRBJ1-1	NA	TRBV11-2	NA
CASSFGPGANVLTF	TGTGCCAGCAGTTTCGGTCCTGGGGCCAACGTCCTGACTTTC	TRBJ2-6	NA	TRBV28	NA
CASSVRLAGLQEQFF	TGTGCCAGCAGCGTCCGACTAGCGGGGCTCCAGGAGCAGTTCTTC	TRBJ2-1	NA	TRBV11-2	TRBD2
CASRRRDSSGANVLTF	TGTGCCAGCAGGCGCAGGGACAGCTCTGGGGCCAACGTCCTGACTTTC	TRBJ2-6	NA	TRBV2	TRBD1
CASSAGTGALSNQPQHF	TGTGCCAGCAGCGCCGGGACAGGGGCTTTGAGCAATCAGCCCCAGCATTTT	TRBJ1-5	NA	TRBV5-8	TRBD1
CASRSGAANTGELFF	TGTGCCAGCAGGTCAGGGGCCGCGAACACCGGGGAGCTGTTTTTT	TRBJ2-2	NA	TRBV2	NA
CASSLVQGEVGELFF	TGTGCCAGCAGCTTGGTACAGGGAGAGGTCGGGGAGCTGTTTTTT	TRBJ2-2	NA	TRBV5-6	NA
CASSSGTQGSNQPQHF	TGTGCCAGCAGTTCCGGGACCCAGGGTAGCAATCAGCCCCAGCATTTT	TRBJ1-5	NA	TRBV28	NA
CASSLDGKLHSNQPQHF	TGTGCCAGCAGCTTGGACGGAAAACTTCATAGCAATCAGCCCCAGCATTTT	TRBJ1-5	NA	TRBV5-7	NA
CASKSRLSYEQYF	TGTGCCAGCAAAAGTCGGCTTTCCTACGAGCAGTACTTC	TRBJ2-7	NA	TRBV6-6	NA
CASRLRAGGSFF	TGTGCCAGCAGACTCCGGGCCGGGGGGTCTTTCTTT	TRBJ1-1	NA	TRBV27	NA
CASSSADANYGYTF	TGTGCCAGCAGTTCCGCCGATGCTAACTATGGCTACACCTTC	TRBJ1-2	once	TRBV6-5	NA
CASTLAEDTEAFF	TGTGCCAGCACCCTGGCCGAAGACACTGAAGCTTTCTTT	TRBJ1-1	NA	TRBV11-2	NA
CATKRQGVRQPQHF	TGTGCCACCAAACGACAGGGGGTCAGGCAGCCCCAGCATTTT	TRBJ1-5	NA	TRBV10-3	TRBD1
CASRFPGADNQPQHF	TGTGCCAGCAGGTTCCCAGGGGCTGACAATCAGCCCCAGCATTTT	TRBJ1-5	NA	TRBV28	NA
CASSPRQTENTEAFF	TGCGCCAGCAGCCCTCGACAGACAGAGAACACTGAAGCTTTCTTT	TRBJ1-1	few	TRBV5-1	NA
CASSPQGPSYEQYF	TGTGCCAGCAGCCCACAGGGCCCATCCTACGAGCAGTACTTC	TRBJ2-7	NA	TRBV7-6	NA
CASSVRGMGSGYTF	TGTGCCAGCAGTGTCCGGGGGATGGGGTCTGGCTACACCTTC	TRBJ1-2	few	TRBV2	NA
CASSLTGIPDEQYF	TGTGCCAGCAGCCTCACAGGGATCCCTGACGAGCAGTACTTC	TRBJ2-7	NA	TRBV11-1	NA
CASSLRPGQGYGYTF	TGCGCCAGCAGCTTGAGGCCCGGACAGGGCTATGGCTACACCTTC	TRBJ1-2	NA	TRBV5-1	TRBD1
CAGGTGDSYEQYF	TGTGCCGGCGGGACAGGGGATAGCTACGAGCAGTACTTC	TRBJ2-7	NA	TRBV10-3	TRBD1
CSAGGLLGQFF	TGCAGTGCGGGGGGCCTTCTCGGGCAGTTCTTC	TRBJ2-1	NA	TRBV20-1	NA
CASSRRGTDTQYF	TGTGCCAGCAGCCGGCGGGGCACAGATACGCAGTATTTT	TRBJ2-3	NA	TRBV11-2	NA
CASSLSSYNEQFF	TGTGCCAGCAGCTTATCTTCCTACAATGAGCAGTTCTTC	TRBJ2-1	NA	TRBV5-4	NA
CASGRTGSNTQYF	TGTGCCAGCGGGCGGACAGGTTCTAATACGCAGTATTTT	TRBJ2-3	NA	TRBV27	TRBD1
CASTEDRGLNTEAFF	TGTGCCAGCACGGAGGACAGGGGGCTGAACACTGAAGCTTTCTTT	TRBJ1-1	NA	TRBV2	TRBD1
CASSLDRGQGPQHF	TGTGCCAGCAGCTTGGACAGGGGGCAAGGGCCCCAGCATTTT	TRBJ1-5	NA	TRBV5-6	TRBD1
CASSASGLAGNEQFF	TGTGCCAGCAGTGCCTCTGGACTAGCGGGAAATGAGCAGTTCTTC	TRBJ2-1	NA	TRBV11-2	TRBD2
CASRPGPNTDTQYF	TGTGCTAGCAGACCGGGACCGAACACAGATACGCAGTATTTT	TRBJ2-3	NA	TRBV7-7	NA
CASSPLSGISYNEQFF	TGTGCCAGCAGCCCCCTAAGCGGGATCTCCTACAATGAGCAGTTCTTC	TRBJ2-1	NA	TRBV5-6	TRBD2